This entry describes one T cell receptor (beta chain). The antigen is unknown. This could be a read error, since a much larger clone is one nucleotide away. Germline CDR1 reads SGHVS; CDR2 reads FQNEAQ. The CDR3 is 15 amino acids. This sample was included in a study of T cell repertoires in cytomegalovirus infection. TCRdb redid the calling of the reads with MiXCR, one entry per CDR3 protein. The sample lists around 750,000 distinct CDR3 sequences, approximately 30% occurring once. The material was cultured CD8+ T cells from PBMCs, obtained from culture after CMV antigen stimulation. The rearrangement joins TRBV7-8 to TRBJ1-5, with TRBD1 matching over 7 bases. This sequence originates from a human donor in good health (CMV status not recorded). Some clones in this sample may be carry-over from other donors' samples. In nucleotides, the CDR3 is TGTGTCAGCAGCGCATGGTTTGACAGGGACCAGCCCCAGCATTTT. Translating gives CVSSAWFDRDQPQHF.